These 23 T cell receptor beta chains originate from one sample sequenced in a study of identical twins. TCRdb fed the 5' RACE reads into MiXCR, producing one record per CDR3 protein. The sample lists about 280,000 distinct CDR3 sequences; roughly 8.6% were seen once. The sample was also reused in another study, on yellow fever vaccine responses in identical twins.

The source material was memory (CD45RO+) T cells sorted from blood. These receptors all come from a woman aged 18-29 years in good health.

This clonotype was counted only a few times. CDR3 loop: CASSRSYLQGAGTNYGYTF. The CDR3 bases are TGTGCCAGCAGCCGAAGTTATTTACAGGGGGCGGGTACCAACTATGGCTACACCTTC. The rearrangement joins TRBV11-2 to TRBJ1-2; TRBD1 aligns across 9 bases. V was pared by 5 bases and J by 2 bases, with 18 bases of the junction left unmatched. CDR3 length equals 19 residues. Germline loops: CDR1 SGHAT, CDR2 FQNNGV.

This clonotype was seen a few times. The chain employs TRBV10-3 and TRBJ1-2, with D possibly TRBD1 on 5 matching bases. Germline CDR1 and CDR2: ENHRY and SYGVKD. Trimming took 0 bases from V and 8 from J, leaving 19 bases between them. This CDR3 has 16 amino acids. In DNA form, the CDR3 reads TGTGCCATCAGTGAGTCGAATGGTGAGGTGGGACGCGGCTACACCTTC. Its protein product is CAISESNGEVGRGYTF.

This clonotype appeared many times. The chain is built from TRBV10-3 and TRBJ1-5, with TRBD1 as a possible D gene (6 bases). The germline V gene encodes CDR1 ENHRY and CDR2 SYGVKD. CDR3 length: 16 residues. V lost 3 bases, J lost 4 bases, and 16 bases lay in between. DNA for the CDR3: TGTGCCATCAGTGAAGGGGCGGGGGGCACTAATCAGCCCCAGCATTTT. It yields the protein CAISEGAGGTNQPQHF.

This clonotype was counted ten times or more. CDR3 in amino acids: CASSLAPLTGELFF. In nucleotides, the CDR3 is TGCGCCAGCAGCTTGGCCCCGCTCACCGGGGAGCTGTTTTTT. The V call is TRBV5-1, the J call TRBJ2-2; D call uncertain. Germline CDR1 and CDR2: SGHRS and YFSETQ. This CDR3 is 14 amino acids long. V shed 0 bases and J shed 4 bases, with 7 bases lying between them. Using reference TRBV5-1 and TRBJ2-2 for the parts outside the CDR3, the full variable domain is KAGVTQTPRYLIKTRGQQVTLSCSPISGHRSVSWYQQTPGQGLQFLFEYFSETQRNKGNFPGRFSGRQFSNSRSEMNVSTLELGDSALYLCASSLAPLTGELFFGEGSRLTVL.

This clonotype showed up just a few times. V gene TRBV12-3 or TRBV12-4 combines with J gene TRBJ2-1; the D gene is possibly TRBD1 (8 bases). V gave up 7 bases and J gave up 7 bases, with 17 bases separating them. The CDR3 extends over 14 amino acids. CDR3 protein: CASTKAGDRNEQFF. CDR3 nucleotides: TGTGCCAGCACTAAGGCGGGGGACAGGAATGAGCAGTTCTTC.

This clonotype was seen once. This chain links TRBV12-2 with TRBJ2-7. TRBV12-2 corresponds to a pseudogene. The CDR3 covers 17 residues. The CDR3 here is CASRTSGNDVRSYEQYF. In DNA form, the CDR3 reads TGTGCAAGCAGAACGTCGGGTAACGACGTTAGATCCTACGAGCAGTACTTC.

The rearrangement links TRBV12-5 to TRBJ1-1; no firm D call. CDR1 is LGHNT and CDR2 is FRNRAP in the germline V gene. The CDR3 runs to 13 residues. The V end lost 1 base, the J end lost 0 bases, and 3 bases lay between the germline ends. The DNA of the CDR3 is TGTGCTAGTGGTTTGGGGCTGAACACTGAAGCTTTCTTT. Its protein is CASGLGLNTEAFF.

As to this clonotype: The junction and the germline gene differ at one end; a read error may be behind it. This chain joins TRBV9 and TRBJ2-1, with 7 bases that match TRBD2. Germline V gene sequence: CDR1 SGDLS, CDR2 YYNGEE. The CDR3 has 10 amino acids. DNA for the CDR3: TGTGCCAGCAGTCGGGAGGAGCGGTTCTTC. Translation: CASSREERFF.

This clonotype was seen once. This CDR3 reads CASSVGDRAFYGYTF. Here the CDR3 DNA reads TGTGCCAGCAGTGTGGGGGACAGGGCCTTCTATGGCTACACCTTC. V usage is TRBV2 and J usage is TRBJ1-2, with 9 bases identical to TRBD1. The CDR3 covers 15 residues. The germline CDR1 and CDR2 sequences are SNHLY and FYNNEI. The J segment lost 4 bases and the V segment lost 4 bases, leaving 7 bases of the junction unmatched.

This clonotype showed up just a few times. The rearrangement links TRBV12-3 or TRBV12-4 to TRBJ1-2, with D perhaps TRBD1 (5 bases). This CDR3 region has 12 residues. V was trimmed by 4 bases and J by 10 bases, leaving 13 bases between them. The CDR3 bases are TGTGCCAGCAGTTCCGGGACCCGTGACTACACCTTC. This codes for CASSSGTRDYTF.

In this sample, this clonotype turned up many times. The rearrangement joins TRBV7-8 to TRBJ2-1; tentative D call: TRBD2 (6 bases). The germline V gene has CDR1 SGHVS and CDR2 FQNEAQ. CDR3 length: 13 residues. V lost 5 bases and J 8 bases, leaving 13 bases between the germline ends. CDR3 protein: CASSPPRRDEQFF. The CDR3 DNA follows: TGTGCCAGCAGCCCTCCCCGGAGGGATGAGCAGTTCTTC.

The chain employs TRBV27 and TRBJ1-4, with D perhaps TRBD1 (5 bases). This CDR3 region has 13 residues. The germline gives CDR1 MNHEY, CDR2 SMNVEV (reference sequence). Trimming stripped 2 bases from V and 7 bases from J, with 8 bases between. DNA of the CDR3: TGTGCCAGCAGTTTAAGCAGGGCTGAAAAACTGTTTTTT. Translated: CASSLSRAEKLFF.

This chain connects TRBV4-1 to TRBJ2-1; 8 bases agree with TRBD2. V lost 0 bases and J lost 7; bases outside the gene matches: 14. Per the germline V gene, CDR1 is MGHRA and CDR2 is YSYEKL. The CDR3 length is 18 residues. CDR3 coding DNA: TGCGCCAGCAGCCAAGACCCTTGGCGGGGGGACGTGGCGAATGAGCAGTTCTTC. This encodes CASSQDPWRGDVANEQFF.

This clonotype came up many times. The chain joins TRBV28 to TRBJ1-6; TRBD1 might be the D (6 bases). In germline, CDR1 is MDHEN, CDR2 SYDVKM. V was trimmed by 5 bases and J by 8 bases, leaving 22 bases between them. CDR3 length: 17 amino acids. The CDR3 bases are TGTGCCAGCAGTCCACAAAGAGGGGGGCAATCCCATTCACCCCTCCACTTT. Its protein is CASSPQRGGQSHSPLHF.

The rearrangement joins TRBV9 to TRBJ2-1, with D hard to call. The V end lost 0 bases, the J end lost 2 bases, and 9 bases lay between the germline ends. The germline V gene encodes CDR1 SGDLS and CDR2 YYNGEE. The CDR3 is made up of 15 amino acids. This CDR3 is CASSVGTQAYNEQFF. In DNA, the CDR3 is TGTGCCAGCAGCGTAGGCACACAAGCCTACAATGAGCAGTTCTTC.

This clonotype was detected many times. This sequence joins TRBV5-1 and TRBJ2-1; tentative D call: TRBD2 (5 bases). Germline values: CDR1 SGHRS, CDR2 YFSETQ. Trimming left V 6 bases short and J 3 bases short, with 19 bases between. The CDR3 is 16 residues long. CDR3 sequence: CASTPGGSEGYNEQFF. Written as DNA, the CDR3 is TGCGCCAGCACGCCCGGCGGTTCCGAGGGCTACAATGAGCAGTTCTTC.

This clonotype was seen many times. The gene calls are TRBV12-3 or TRBV12-4 and TRBJ2-1, with 8 positions matching TRBD2. The CDR3 length is 14 residues. The trim removed 6 bases at V and 9 bases at J, leaving 10 bases unmatched. CDR3 nucleotides: TGTGCCAGCAGGGGACTAGTTGGTGTCAGTGAGCAGTTCTTC. The encoded protein is CASRGLVGVSEQFF.

This clonotype was seen a few times. V usage is TRBV28 and J usage is TRBJ2-7; D not resolved. The germline V gene has CDR1 MDHEN and CDR2 SYDVKM. The CDR3 is made up of 11 amino acids. Trimming stripped 6 bases from V and 6 bases from J, with 9 bases between. CDR3 residues: CASRLKIEQYF. CDR3 DNA sequence: TGTGCCAGCAGGCTTAAGATCGAGCAGTACTTC.

The J gene is TRBJ1-2, the V gene TRBV20-1; weak D call: TRBD1 (5 bases). Trimming shortened V by 0 bases and J by 3 bases, and 14 bases separated the two germline ends. This CDR3 has 15 amino acids. Germline CDR1 and CDR2: DFQATT and SNEGSKA (reference sequence). CDR3 in amino acids: CSARDRTRGDYGYTF. CDR3 in DNA: TGCAGTGCTAGAGATAGGACTCGGGGGGACTATGGCTACACCTTC.

The chain couples TRBV6-5 to TRBJ1-2, with D perhaps matching TRBD1 (5 bases). V lost 0 bases and J 7 bases, leaving 15 bases between the germline ends. CDR1 and CDR2 from the germline V gene are MNHEY and SVGAGI. This CDR3 contains 15 residues. The CDR3 spells CASSYSPRAAGGYTF. The CDR3 coding sequence is TGTGCCAGCAGTTACTCGCCCAGGGCGGCTGGTGGCTACACCTTC.

This clonotype was seen many times. The J gene is TRBJ2-6, the V gene TRBV10-3; the D is unclear. V was shortened by 8 bases and J by 0 bases, with 14 bases between the two germline ends. This CDR3 region has 16 residues. Germline-derived CDR1 and CDR2 are ENHRY and SYGVKD. CDR3 nucleotide sequence: TGTGCCATCCTGGCCCTGGAAGCCTCTGGGGCCAACGTCCTGACTTTC. Its translation: CAILALEASGANVLTF.

This clonotype occurred a few times. This sequence joins TRBV7-3 and TRBJ2-1, with D perhaps TRBD1 (6 bases). Germline V lookup: CDR1 SGHTA, CDR2 FQGTGA. CDR3 length: 15 amino acids. V lost 5 bases and J 0 bases, leaving 11 bases between the germline ends. The CDR3 loop is CASSRTGSSYNEQFF. The CDR3 DNA reads TGTGCCAGCAGCCGAACAGGGAGCTCCTACAATGAGCAGTTCTTC.

The chain carries TRBV19 and TRBJ1-6; D unclear. The CDR3 runs to 15 residues. Germline V gene sequence: CDR1 LNHDA, CDR2 SQIVND (reference sequence). Between the trimmed V and J ends, which lost 3 bases and 10 bases, there was a span of 16 bases. CDR3 DNA: TGTGCCAGTAGTATTGGGGTTTTTGGATACTCACCCCTCCACTTT. Residues: CASSIGVFGYSPLHF.